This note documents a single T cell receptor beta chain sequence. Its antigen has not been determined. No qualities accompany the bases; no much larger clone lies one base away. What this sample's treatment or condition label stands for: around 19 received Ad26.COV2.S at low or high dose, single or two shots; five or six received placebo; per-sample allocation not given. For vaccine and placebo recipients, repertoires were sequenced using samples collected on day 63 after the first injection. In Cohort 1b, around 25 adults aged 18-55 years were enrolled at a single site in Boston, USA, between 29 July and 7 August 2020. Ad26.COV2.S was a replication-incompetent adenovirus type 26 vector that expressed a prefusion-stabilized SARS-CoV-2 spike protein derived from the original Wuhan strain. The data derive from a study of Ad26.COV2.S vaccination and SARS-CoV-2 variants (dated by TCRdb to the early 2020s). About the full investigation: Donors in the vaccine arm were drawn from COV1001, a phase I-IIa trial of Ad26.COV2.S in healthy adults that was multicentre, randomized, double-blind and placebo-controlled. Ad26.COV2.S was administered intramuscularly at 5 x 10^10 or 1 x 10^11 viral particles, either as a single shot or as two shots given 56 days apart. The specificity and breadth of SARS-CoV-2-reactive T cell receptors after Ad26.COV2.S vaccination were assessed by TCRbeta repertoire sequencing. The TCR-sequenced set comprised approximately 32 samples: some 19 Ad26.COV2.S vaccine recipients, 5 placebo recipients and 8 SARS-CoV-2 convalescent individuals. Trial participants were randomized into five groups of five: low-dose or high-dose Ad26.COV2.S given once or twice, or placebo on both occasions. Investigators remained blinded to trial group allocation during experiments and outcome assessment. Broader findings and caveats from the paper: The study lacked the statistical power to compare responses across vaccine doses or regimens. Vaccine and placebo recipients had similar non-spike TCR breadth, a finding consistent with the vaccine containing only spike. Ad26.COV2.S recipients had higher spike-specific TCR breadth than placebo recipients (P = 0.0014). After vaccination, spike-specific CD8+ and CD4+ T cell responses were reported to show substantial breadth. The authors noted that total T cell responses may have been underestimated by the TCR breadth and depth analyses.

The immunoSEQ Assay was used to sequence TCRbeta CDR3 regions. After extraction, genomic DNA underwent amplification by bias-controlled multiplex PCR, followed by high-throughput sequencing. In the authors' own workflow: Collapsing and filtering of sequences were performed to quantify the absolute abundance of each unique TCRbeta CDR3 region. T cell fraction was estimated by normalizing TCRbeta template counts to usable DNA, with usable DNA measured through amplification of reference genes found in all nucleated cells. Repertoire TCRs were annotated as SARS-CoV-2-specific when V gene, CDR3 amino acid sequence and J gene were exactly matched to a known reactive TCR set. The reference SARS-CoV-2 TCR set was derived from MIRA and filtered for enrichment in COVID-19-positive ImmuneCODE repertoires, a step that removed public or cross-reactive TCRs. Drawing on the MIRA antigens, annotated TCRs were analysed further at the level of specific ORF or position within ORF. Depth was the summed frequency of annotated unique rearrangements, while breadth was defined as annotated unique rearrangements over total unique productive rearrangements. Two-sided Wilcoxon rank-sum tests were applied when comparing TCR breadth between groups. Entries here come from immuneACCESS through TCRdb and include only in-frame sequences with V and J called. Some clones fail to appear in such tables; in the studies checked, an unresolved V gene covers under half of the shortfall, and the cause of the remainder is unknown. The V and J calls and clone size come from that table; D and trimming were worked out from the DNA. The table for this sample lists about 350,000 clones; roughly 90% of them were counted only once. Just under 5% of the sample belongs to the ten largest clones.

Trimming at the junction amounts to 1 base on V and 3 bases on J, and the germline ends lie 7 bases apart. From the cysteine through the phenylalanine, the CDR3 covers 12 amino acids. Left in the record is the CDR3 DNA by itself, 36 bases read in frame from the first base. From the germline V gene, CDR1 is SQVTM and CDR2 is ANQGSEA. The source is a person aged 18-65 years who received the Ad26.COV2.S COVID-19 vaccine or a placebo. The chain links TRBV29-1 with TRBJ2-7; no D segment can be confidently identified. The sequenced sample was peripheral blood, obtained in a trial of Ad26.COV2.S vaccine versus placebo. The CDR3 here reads CSVEGTYYEQYF. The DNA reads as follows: TGCAGCGTTGAAGGTACCTACTACGAGCAGTACTTC.